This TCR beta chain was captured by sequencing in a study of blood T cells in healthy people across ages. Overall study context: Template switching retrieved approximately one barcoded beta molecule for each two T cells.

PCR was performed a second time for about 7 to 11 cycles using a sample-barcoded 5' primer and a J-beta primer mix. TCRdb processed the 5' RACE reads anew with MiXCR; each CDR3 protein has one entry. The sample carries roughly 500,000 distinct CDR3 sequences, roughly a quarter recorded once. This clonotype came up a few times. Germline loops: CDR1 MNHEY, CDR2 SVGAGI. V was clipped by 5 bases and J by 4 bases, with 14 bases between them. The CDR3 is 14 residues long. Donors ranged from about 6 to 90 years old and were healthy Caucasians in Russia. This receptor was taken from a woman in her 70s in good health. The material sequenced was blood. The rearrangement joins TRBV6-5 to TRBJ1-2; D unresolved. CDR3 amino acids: CASSRDPAGYGYTF. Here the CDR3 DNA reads TGTGCCAGCAGTAGGGATCCAGCAGGCTATGGCTACACCTTC.